Shown below are 30 T cell receptor beta chains from a single sample sequenced in a study of blood T cell repertoires in COVID-19. The method was immunoSEQ multiplex PCR; TCRdb's version includes in-frame clones alone and lacks a portion of them. The sample holds 300,000 to 350,000 clones, about 85% seen once. Material for sequencing was peripheral blood. The receptors shown here come from a man aged 18 to 29 with active or convalescent COVID-19.

The V and J genes are TRBV6-1 and TRBJ2-1; D unresolved. Per germline, CDR1 MNHNS and CDR2 SASEGT. This CDR3 has 18 amino acids. V lost 0 bases and J 4 bases, leaving 19 bases between the germline ends. The CDR3 region has the DNA TGTGCCAGCAGTGAAGCCAGGTCAGCAGCCAGCCTATACAATGAGCAGTTCTTC. Its protein is CASSEARSAASLYNEQFF.

The gene calls are TRBV18 and TRBJ1-1, with D maybe TRBD1 (6 bases). CDR1 KGHSH and CDR2 LQKENI come from the germline V gene. Trimming left V 3 bases short and J 2 bases short, with 16 bases between. This CDR3 is 16 amino acids long. The CDR3 sequence is CASSPPIRTANTEAFF. As DNA, the CDR3 is TGTGCCAGCTCACCGCCGATTAGGACAGCTAACACTGAAGCTTTCTTT.

The V gene is TRBV4-3, the J gene TRBJ2-7; 10 nucleotides line up with TRBD1. In germline, CDR1 is LGHNA, CDR2 YSLEER. This CDR3 spans 14 amino acids. With V trimmed by 5 bases and J by 4 bases, 5 bases remained unmatched. CDR3 region: CASSLRTGGYEQYF. In DNA form, the CDR3 reads TGCGCCAGCAGCTTGCGGACAGGGGGTTACGAGCAGTACTTC.

The chain has TRBV5-4 and TRBJ2-3; 9 nucleotides match TRBD1. The J segment lost 6 bases and the V segment lost 6 bases, leaving 17 bases of the junction unmatched. The CDR3 length is 17 residues. CDR1 and CDR2 from the germline V gene are SGHNT and YYREEE (reference sequence). CDR3 protein: CASTNKEGTGYADTQYF. DNA of the CDR3: TGTGCCAGCACGAATAAAGAGGGGACAGGGTATGCGGATACGCAGTATTTT.

Concerning this clone itself: This specimen includes other DNA sequences encoding the same CDR3. The rearrangement links TRBV6-5 to TRBJ1-6; D not certain. Per the germline V gene, CDR1 is MNHEY and CDR2 is SVGAGI. The CDR3 is 13 amino acids. Trimming pared 0 bases from V and 6 bases from J, leaving 3 bases between. The CDR3 nucleotides are TGTGCCAGCAGTTACTCCGGTAATTCACCCCTCCACTTT. It is translated as CASSYSGNSPLHF.

This sequence joins TRBV7-2 and TRBJ2-1; a possible D gene is TRBD2 (6 bases). The V gene lost 5 bases and the J gene lost 4 bases, with 18 bases spanning the gap. Germline V lookup: CDR1 SGHTA, CDR2 FQGNSA. The CDR3 has 16 amino acids. The CDR3 bases are TGTGCCAGCAGCCTAACGATGAACCGGGGGTACAATGAGCAGTTCTTC. Its translation is CASSLTMNRGYNEQFF.

This rearrangement joins TRBV6-5 to TRBJ1-2; 7 bases align to TRBD1. The CDR3 has 14 amino acids. Germline assignment: CDR1 MNHEY and CDR2 SVGAGI. J was trimmed by 5 bases and V by 7 bases; bases with no gene match: 10. CDR3 DNA sequence: TGTGCCAGCACCCCCCGGAGGGGGCTGTATGGCTACACCTTC. As protein: CASTPRRGLYGYTF.

The V call is TRBV28, the J call TRBJ2-7; D unresolved. Looked up from germline, CDR1 is MDHEN and CDR2 is SYDVKM. The CDR3 has 14 amino acids. The V gene lost 3 bases and the J gene lost 5 bases, with 14 bases spanning the gap. The DNA of the CDR3 is TGTGCCAGCAGTTTCTATAAGTCGTTCAACGAGCAGTACTTC. Translated, it gives CASSFYKSFNEQYF. Drawing the rest from reference TRBV28 and TRBJ2-7, the complete variable domain is DVKVTQSSRYLVKRTGEKVFLECVQDMDHENMFWYRQDPGLGLRLIYFSYDVKMKEKGDIPEGYSVSREKKERFSLILESASTNQTSMYLCASSFYKSFNEQYFGPGTRLTVT.

This clone was seen only once. This chain links TRBV18 with TRBJ2-3; 8 nucleotides align to TRBD2. The CDR3 consists of 13 residues. Germline assignment: CDR1 KGHSH and CDR2 LQKENI. V shed 3 bases, J shed 8 bases, and the junction held 4 bases outside the gene matches. CDR3 region: CASSPDAGGTQYF. As DNA, the CDR3 is TGTGCCAGCTCACCCGACGCGGGGGGTACGCAGTATTTT.

V is TRBV3-1 (or the pseudogene TRBV3-2) and J is TRBJ2-5; 7 bases are a match to TRBD2. The CDR3 loop spans 14 amino acids. Germline V gene lookup returns CDR1 LGHDT and CDR2 YNNKEL (reference sequence). V shed 5 bases, J shed 7 bases, and the junction held 10 bases outside the gene matches. CDR3 amino acids: CASSLGLVGATQYF. The CDR3, as DNA: TGTGCCAGCAGCTTAGGACTAGTCGGGGCGACCCAGTACTTC.

The V and J genes are TRBV29-1 and TRBJ1-5; D gene ambiguous. Trimming took off 8 bases at V and 5 bases at J, with 19 bases between the two ends. CDR3 length equals 14 residues. The germline CDR1 and CDR2 sequences are SQVTM and ANQGSEA. The CDR3 DNA follows: TGCAGCATCCTATTTAACAGCCAGCATCAGCCCCAGCATTTT. Protein product: CSILFNSQHQPQHF.

The chain is built from TRBV2 and TRBJ2-7; 8 bases line up with TRBD2. Germline V CDR1 and CDR2: SNHLY, FYNNEI. The CDR3 totals 19 residues. V lost 0 bases and J lost 2; bases outside the gene matches: 15. The CDR3, as DNA: TGTGCCAGCAGTGAAGCAGCGGGGGTGAGACTCGTCGGTACCTACGAGCAGTACTTC. Translated, it gives CASSEAAGVRLVGTYEQYF.

This sequence joins TRBV5-1 and TRBJ1-1; D not resolved. The CDR3 consists of 15 residues. Trimming stripped 0 bases from V and 5 bases from J, with 14 bases between. CDR1 and CDR2 (germline): SGHRS, YFSETQ. This chain's CDR3 is CASSLVQAPGTEAFF. The CDR3, as DNA: TGCGCCAGCAGCTTGGTCCAGGCCCCGGGGACTGAAGCTTTCTTT.

The V and J genes are TRBV5-1 and TRBJ2-3; 9 bases are a match to TRBD2. The germline CDR1 and CDR2 sequences are SGHRS and YFSETQ. The CDR3 runs 16 residues. With V trimmed by 3 bases and J by 6 bases, 11 bases remained unmatched. CDR3 in amino acids: CASSSESGRRADTQYF. CDR3 nucleotide sequence: TGCGCCAGCAGCTCAGAGAGCGGGAGGAGGGCGGATACGCAGTATTTT.

J is TRBJ1-4 and V is TRBV2; D is perhaps TRBD1 (6 bases). V was pared by 6 bases and J by 3 bases, with 11 bases between. Per the germline V gene, CDR1 is SNHLY and CDR2 is FYNNEI. The CDR3 is made up of 14 amino acids. The CDR3 nucleotides read TGTGCCAGCAGAACAGGGACCCCTAATGAAAAACTGTTTTTT. As protein: CASRTGTPNEKLFF.

J is TRBJ1-6 and V is TRBV4-1; D possibly corresponds to TRBD1 (5 bases). From germline, CDR1 is MGHRA and CDR2 YSYEKL. This CDR3 is 17 amino acids long. V shed 0 bases and J shed 7 bases, with 16 bases lying between them. CDR3 sequence reads: CASSQEGREGRNSPLHF. The DNA of the CDR3 is TGCGCCAGCAGCCAAGAGGGGCGGGAGGGAAGAAATTCACCCCTCCACTTT.

The chain uses TRBV7-9 and TRBJ1-4; TRBD1 matches 7 bases. The trim removed 5 bases at V and 7 bases at J, leaving 10 bases unmatched. The CDR3 runs to 15 residues. Germline V gene sequence: CDR1 SEHNR, CDR2 FQNEAQ (reference sequence). The CDR3 DNA sequence: TGTGCCAGCAGCCCAAGGGTCAGGGGGTTTGAAAAACTGTTTTTT. Protein: CASSPRVRGFEKLFF.

This chain joins TRBV7-2 and TRBJ1-3; D unresolved. The CDR3 totals 15 residues. The ends were cut back, 5 bases at V and 0 bases at J, with 11 bases in the middle. Germline-derived CDR1 and CDR2 are SGHTA and FQGNSA. The chain's CDR3 is CASSQGGASGNTIYF. DNA of the CDR3: TGTGCCAGCAGCCAAGGCGGCGCCTCTGGAAACACCATATATTTT.

The chain carries TRBV13 and TRBJ2-7, with D possibly TRBD1 on 6 matching bases. V lost 5 bases to trimming and J lost 2 bases, with 19 bases between them. Germline CDR1 is PRHDT and CDR2 is FYEKMQ (reference sequence). This CDR3 contains 16 residues. CDR3 amino acids: CASSDRTDGAPYEQYF. In DNA, the CDR3 is TGTGCCAGCAGCGATAGGACAGATGGGGCCCCCTACGAGCAGTACTTC.

The genes are TRBV3-1 (or the pseudogene TRBV3-2) and TRBJ2-1; TRBD1 agrees at 9 bases. The CDR3 is 13 residues long. V was pared by 4 bases and J by 15 bases, with 10 bases of the junction left unmatched. Looked up from germline, CDR1 is LGHDT and CDR2 is YNNKEL (reference sequence). CDR3 in amino acids: CASSPLSGQGRFF. In DNA form, the CDR3 reads TGTGCCAGCAGCCCACTTTCAGGACAGGGGCGGTTCTTC.

This rearrangement joins TRBV14 to TRBJ1-2; 8 bases map to TRBD1. CDR3 length: 15 residues. J lost 8 bases, V lost 6 bases, and 14 bases had no gene match. The germline CDR1 and CDR2 sequences are SGHDN and FVKESK. The chain's CDR3 is CASRKGGTGAMGYTF. In nucleotides, the CDR3 is TGTGCCAGCAGAAAGGGGGGGACAGGCGCCATGGGCTACACCTTC.

V and J are TRBV9 and TRBJ2-3, with 9 bases matching TRBD1. CDR3 length equals 15 residues. V shed 3 bases, J shed 4 bases, and the junction held 6 bases outside the gene matches. Germline CDR1 is SGDLS and CDR2 is YYNGEE. CDR3 sequence (DNA): TGTGCCAGCAGCGCGCGGGACAGGGTCTCAGATACGCAGTATTTT. Translated, it gives CASSARDRVSDTQYF.

This chain links TRBV9 with TRBJ1-2; no clear D gene. This CDR3 comprises 12 residues. Trimming cost V 0 bases and J 6 bases, with 6 bases left between them. Per the germline V gene, CDR1 is SGDLS and CDR2 is YYNGEE. DNA for the CDR3: TGTGCCAGCAGCGTAGATCGGGATGGCTACACCTTC. Its protein is CASSVDRDGYTF.

This clone was observed a single time. The J gene is TRBJ1-6, the V gene TRBV12-5; 12 positions agree with TRBD1. Germline V gene lookup returns CDR1 LGHNT and CDR2 FRNRAP. Trimming took 1 base from V and 9 from J; bases not matched to a gene: 4. This CDR3 is 16 amino acids long. Here the CDR3 DNA reads TGTGCTAGTGGTTTGGCCCGGGACAGGGGGCGTTCACCCCTCCACTTT. Amino acids: CASGLARDRGRSPLHF.

The V call is TRBV7-9, the J call TRBJ2-7, with a tentative D call TRBD1 (6 bases). There are 13 residues in the CDR3. Germline CDR1 and CDR2: SEHNR and FQNEAQ (reference sequence). Trimming shortened V by 3 bases and J by 3 bases, and 9 bases separated the two germline ends. The CDR3 reads CASSLGHLYEQYF. The DNA for the CDR3 is TGTGCCAGCAGCTTGGGACACCTCTACGAGCAGTACTTC.

The chain carries TRBV10-1 and TRBJ2-1, with D perhaps matching TRBD2 (6 bases). Germline V gene data show CDR1 as WNHNN and CDR2 as SYGVQD (reference sequence). V was pared by 3 bases and J by 5 bases, with 8 bases between. The CDR3 extends over 13 amino acids. The CDR3 nucleotides are TGCGCCAGCAGTGAACTAGCCCACAATGAGCAGTTCTTC. Its translation is CASSELAHNEQFF.

The chain joins TRBV5-1 to TRBJ2-3, with D tentatively TRBD2 (7 bases). CDR1 SGHRS and CDR2 YFSETQ come from the germline V gene. This CDR3 spans 15 amino acids. The ends were cut back, 2 bases at V and 2 bases at J, with 12 bases in the middle. As DNA, the CDR3 is TGCGCCAGCAGCTTAGCGGGACAAGTCACAGATACGCAGTATTTT. Translation: CASSLAGQVTDTQYF.

This chain links TRBV6-5 with TRBJ1-3, with D possibly being TRBD1 (5 bases). In germline, CDR1 is MNHEY, CDR2 SVGAGI. Trimming removed 0 bases from V and 4 bases from J, with 7 bases in between. CDR3 length: 14 residues. CDR3 DNA: TGTGCCAGCAGTTACTCGCCAGGGGGAAACACCATATATTTT. Encoded protein: CASSYSPGGNTIYF.

On this clone: This sample also contains other DNA sequences that code for the same CDR3. The chain links TRBV5-1 to TRBJ2-3; 7 positions match TRBD1. The germline V gene encodes CDR1 SGHRS and CDR2 YFSETQ. With V trimmed by 5 bases and J by 4 bases, 1 base remained unmatched. The CDR3 is 12 residues long. The CDR3, as DNA: TGCGCCAGCAGTCAGGGGGCAGATACGCAGTATTTT. This translates into CASSQGADTQYF. Filled out from reference TRBV5-1 and TRBJ2-3, the complete variable domain reads KAGVTQTPRYLIKTRGQQVTLSCSPISGHRSVSWYQQTPGQGLQFLFEYFSETQRNKGNFPGRFSGRQFSNSRSEMNVSTLELGDSALYLCASSQGADTQYFGPGTRLTVL.

V gene TRBV15 combines with J gene TRBJ1-1, with TRBD1 matching over 12 bases. The V gene end was trimmed by 2 bases and the J gene end by 10 bases; junction bases not matched to a gene: 2. CDR3 size: 13 residues. The germline V gene has CDR1 LNHNV and CDR2 YYDKDF (reference sequence). The CDR3 spells CATSRTGQGAAFF. CDR3 DNA sequence: TGTGCCACCAGCAGAACGGGACAGGGGGCAGCTTTCTTT.